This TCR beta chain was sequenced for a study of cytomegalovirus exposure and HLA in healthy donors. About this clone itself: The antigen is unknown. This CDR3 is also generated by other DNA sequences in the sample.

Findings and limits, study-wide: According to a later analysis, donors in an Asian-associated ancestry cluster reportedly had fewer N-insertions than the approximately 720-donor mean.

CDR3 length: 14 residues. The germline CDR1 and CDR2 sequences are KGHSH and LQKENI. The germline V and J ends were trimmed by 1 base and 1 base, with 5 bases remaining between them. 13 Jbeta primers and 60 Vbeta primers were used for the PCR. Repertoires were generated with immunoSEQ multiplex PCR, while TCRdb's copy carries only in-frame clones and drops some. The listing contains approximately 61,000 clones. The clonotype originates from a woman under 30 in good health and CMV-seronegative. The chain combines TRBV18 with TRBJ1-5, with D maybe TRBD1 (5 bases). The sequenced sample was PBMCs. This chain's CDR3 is CASSPQGSNQPQHF. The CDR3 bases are TGTGCCAGCTCACCACAGGGGAGCAATCAGCCCCAGCATTTT.